This T cell receptor beta chain was identified in a study of cytomegalovirus exposure and HLA in healthy donors. CDR3 length: 16 residues. J lost 10 bases, V lost 4 bases, and 10 bases had no gene match. Germline V CDR1 and CDR2: SGHNT, YYREEE (reference sequence). The PCR had 60 Vbeta and 13 Jbeta primers. Here immunoSEQ multiplex PCR was the method, and the copy in TCRdb shows in-frame clones only, minus some. The data contain some 170,000 clones, nearly 80% of them singletons. In this sample, this clone turned up a few times. The antigen remains unidentified. Study-wide results and caveats: Across donors, sequencing depth was assumed by presence/absence analyses to be roughly uniform. A later analysis found TCR association rates differed by HLA locus, highest for DRB1 and lowest for HLA-C. A later analysis linked 15,000 to 20,000 TCR beta sequences to HLA alleles at 0.05 false discovery rate. In a later analysis, productive TCRs from donors in an Asian-associated ancestry cluster reportedly carried fewer N-insertions than the cohort mean.

The sequence came from a man in his forties in good health and CMV-seropositive. Sequencing was performed on PBMCs. The chain couples TRBV5-4 to TRBJ1-6; TRBD1 aligns across 11 bases. The DNA for the CDR3 is TGTGCCAGCAGCCCGAGGACAGGGGGCGCCGAGTCACCCCTCCACTTT. As protein: CASSPRTGGAESPLHF.